Following are 28 T cell receptor beta chains from one sample sequenced in a study of early T cells in non-severe SARS-CoV-2 infection. One entry per CDR3 protein, called by TCRdb with MiXCR from the 5' RACE reads. Among roughly 63,000 distinct CDR3 sequences listed, 9.5% to 15% were seen once. The sequenced sample consisted of whole blood. These receptor sequences come from an adult who was a healthcare worker with PCR-confirmed SARS-CoV-2 infection or an uninfected control (not recorded which).

The V gene is TRBV29-1, the J gene TRBJ2-7, with a possible D match to TRBD2 (5 bases). Trimming left V 4 bases short and J 0 bases short, with 13 bases between. This CDR3 has 14 residues. The germline V gene has CDR1 SQVTM and CDR2 ANQGSEA. The CDR3 sequence is CSVVAGTSSYEQYF. The CDR3 DNA follows: TGCAGCGTTGTGGCGGGCACGAGCTCCTACGAGCAGTACTTC.

The CDR3 DNA is TGCGCCAGCAGCCAAGCAGCGGAGGTCTCTGGGGCCAACGTCCTGACTTTC. It is translated as CASSQAAEVSGANVLTF. The J gene is TRBJ2-6, the V gene TRBV4-1; TRBD2 might be the D (5 bases). The CDR3 contains 17 residues. Germline loops: CDR1 MGHRA, CDR2 YSYEKL. V lost 1 base to trimming and J lost 0 bases, with 10 bases between them.

The CDR3 bases are TGTGCCAGCAGCTACGCCATGGACACTGAAGCTTTCTTT. It yields the protein CASSYAMDTEAFF. This chain joins TRBV5-5 and TRBJ1-1, with D unclear. This CDR3 spans 13 amino acids. V lost 3 bases and J lost 3, with 9 bases in between. Germline CDR1 SGHKS, CDR2 YYEKEE (reference sequence).

This clonotype has ten or more counts. The rearrangement joins TRBV20-1 to TRBJ1-5; D possibly corresponds to TRBD1 (5 bases). The CDR3 is 14 amino acids. The germline V and J ends were trimmed by 6 bases and 5 bases, with 17 bases remaining between them. The germline V gene encodes CDR1 DFQATT and CDR2 SNEGSKA (reference sequence). The CDR3 here is CSAPTGRGDQPQHF. The CDR3, as DNA: TGCAGTGCCCCTACGGGTAGGGGAGATCAGCCCCAGCATTTT.

In this sample, this clonotype turned up many times. The V call is TRBV7-9, the J call TRBJ2-6, with 8 nucleotides matching TRBD1. The CDR3 runs to 17 residues. Germline lookup yields CDR1 SEHNR and CDR2 FQNEAQ (reference sequence). The junction had 6 bases not matched to a gene; V was cut back by 5 bases and J by 0 bases. The CDR3, as DNA: TGTGCCAGCAGCCTACTAACAGGGGGCTCTGGGGCCAACGTCCTGACTTTC. Encoded protein: CASSLLTGGSGANVLTF. Filled out from reference TRBV7-9 and TRBJ2-6, the complete variable domain reads DTGVSQNPRHKITKRGQNVTFRCDPISEHNRLYWYRQTLGQGPEFLTYFQNEAQLEKSRLLSDRFSAERPKGSFSTLEIQRTEQGDSAMYLCASSLLTGGSGANVLTFGAGSRLTVL.

The chain links TRBV28 to TRBJ2-1; no reliable D call. The CDR3 runs 12 residues. Germline values: CDR1 MDHEN, CDR2 SYDVKM. The V and J ends lost 1 base and 8 bases respectively, with 6 bases between them. The CDR3 sequence: CASSLSPHEQFF. CDR3 DNA sequence: TGTGCCAGCAGTTTATCCCCGCATGAGCAGTTCTTC.

This clonotype has a single count. The V gene is TRBV2, the J gene TRBJ2-5, with TRBD1 matching 9 bases. The CDR3 totals 12 residues. Germline loops: CDR1 SNHLY, CDR2 FYNNEI. CDR3 loop: CARQGGRETQYF. The CDR3 DNA is TGTGCACGACAGGGGGGCCGAGAGACCCAGTACTTC.

This clonotype has ten or more counts. The chain combines TRBV29-1 with TRBJ2-4, with TRBD2 identical over 11 bases. The germline V gene encodes CDR1 SQVTM and CDR2 ANQGSEA. The V segment lost 5 bases and the J segment 0 bases; nucleotides outside the gene matches: 3. The CDR3 runs to 15 residues. This CDR3 reads CSVFSGGVAKNIQYF. CDR3 coding DNA: TGCAGCGTTTTTAGCGGGGGGGTAGCCAAAAACATTCAGTACTTC.

This clonotype was picked up a small number of times. This chain links TRBV18 with TRBJ2-1; D is possibly TRBD1 or TRBD2 (5 bases each). The germline V gene has CDR1 KGHSH and CDR2 LQKENI. This CDR3 contains 16 residues. V was cut by 2 bases and J by 3 bases, with 14 bases left in between. The CDR3: CASSPSSRGDYNEQFF. The DNA for the CDR3 is TGTGCCAGCTCACCATCTAGCAGAGGGGACTACAATGAGCAGTTCTTC.

The chain links TRBV2 to TRBJ1-1, with D maybe TRBD1 (5 bases). The CDR3 runs 15 residues. Germline V gene sequence: CDR1 SNHLY, CDR2 FYNNEI. Trimming removed 0 bases from V and 1 base from J, with 9 bases in between. CDR3: CASSEALGQNTEAFF. The DNA for the CDR3 is TGTGCCAGCAGTGAAGCGCTTGGACAGAACACTGAAGCTTTCTTT.

This clonotype was observed a handful of times. J is TRBJ2-3 and V is TRBV28, with D unresolved. CDR3 length equals 13 residues. CDR1 and CDR2 from the germline V gene are MDHEN and SYDVKM. Trimming took 4 bases from V and 5 from J, leaving 10 bases between them. This CDR3 reads CASSSGDGDTQYF. Here the CDR3 DNA reads TGTGCCAGCAGTTCCGGAGACGGAGATACGCAGTATTTT.

In this sample, this clonotype turned up many times. The rearrangement joins TRBV10-2 to TRBJ2-5; TRBD2 agrees at 12 bases. CDR3 size: 16 residues. Germline V gene data show CDR1 as WSHSY and CDR2 as SAAADI. V trimming: 8 bases; J trimming: 4 bases; junction bases outside the gene matches: 11. CDR3 sequence: CASAWTSGVGSETQYF. CDR3 sequence (DNA): TGCGCCAGCGCCTGGACTAGCGGGGTGGGATCAGAGACCCAGTACTTC.

The sample holds a few counts of this clonotype. The chain joins TRBV20-1 to TRBJ2-7; 7 nucleotides agree with TRBD1. The CDR3 totals 14 residues. Germline-derived CDR1 and CDR2 are DFQATT and SNEGSKA (reference sequence). V was clipped by 1 base and J by 3 bases; unmatched bases: 6. The CDR3, as DNA: TGCAGTGCTAGAGGCGGACAGGATGTCTACGAGCAGTACTTC. This sequence encodes CSARGGQDVYEQYF.

This clonotype was found a few times. V gene TRBV11-2 combines with J gene TRBJ1-4; D ambiguous. The CDR3 is 15 amino acids. V was clipped by 1 base and J by 7 bases, with 13 bases between them. CDR1 and CDR2 (germline): SGHAT, FQNNGV. CDR3 region: CASSLGASGSEKLFF. The CDR3, as DNA: TGTGCCAGCAGCTTAGGGGCGTCGGGGAGTGAAAAACTGTTTTTT.

The table lists this clonotype with many counts. The genes are TRBV6-6 and TRBJ2-5; D is unclear. V lost 6 bases and J 5 bases, leaving 10 bases between the germline ends. CDR3 length equals 12 residues. The germline gives CDR1 MNHNY, CDR2 SVGAGI (reference sequence). The CDR3, as DNA: TGTGCCAGCAGAGCCTTGGGGGAGACCCAGTACTTC. Amino acids: CASRALGETQYF.

A few counts support this clonotype. An end of the junction differs from the germline gene, which may be a read error. This chain joins TRBV29-1 and TRBJ1-1; D uncertain. Germline CDR1 SQVTM, CDR2 ANQGSEA. The CDR3 extends over 12 amino acids. As DNA, the CDR3 is TGCGGCGTCCGGGCGGGCTTCACTGAAGCTTTCTTT. It specifies CGVRAGFTEAFF.

The rearrangement links TRBV14 to TRBJ2-5, with D perhaps matching TRBD2 (6 bases). The CDR3 consists of 15 residues. CDR1 is SGHDN, CDR2 FVKESK, per germline. The V and J ends lost 1 base and 2 bases respectively, with 11 bases between them. CDR3 amino acids: CASSQGRTTQETQYF. The CDR3 DNA follows: TGTGCCAGCAGCCAAGGAAGGACTACTCAAGAGACCCAGTACTTC.

This clonotype was picked up many times. The J gene is TRBJ2-1, the V gene TRBV6-2 or TRBV6-3; 7 positions agree with TRBD1. J was trimmed by 5 bases and V by 8 bases; bases with no gene match: 9. Germline CDR1 and CDR2: MNHEY and SVGEGT. This CDR3 comprises 14 residues. The DNA for the CDR3 is TGTGCCAGCGGGACCACAGGGGCCGACAATGAGCAGTTCTTC. It codes for CASGTTGADNEQFF.

In the case of this clonotype: The final CDR3 position lacks the conserved phenylalanine or tryptophan, pointing to a likely read error. The DNA is omitted, as the CDR3 cannot be located on it reliably, and the CDR3 follows TCRdb's listing. The rearrangement links TRBV14 to TRBJ1-5; the table's TRBD1 call for D was not verified on the DNA. Looked up from germline, CDR1 is SGHDN and CDR2 is FVKESK. The length of the CDR3 is 8 amino acids, counting both ends. CDR3 protein: CASSPAQG.

Of note for this clonotype: Germline is not matched at one junction end, which may reflect a read error. The CDR3: CASRGDLAGELFF. The CDR3 DNA sequence: TGTGCCAGCAGGGGGGACTTAGCCGGGGAGCTTTTTTTT. This chain links TRBV28 with TRBJ2-2; D perhaps matches TRBD2 (6 bases). CDR1 MDHEN and CDR2 SYDVKM come from the germline V gene. This CDR3 region has 13 residues.

This clonotype has ten or more counts. The V and J genes are TRBV5-1 and TRBJ2-5; D is perhaps TRBD1 (6 bases). Trimming cost V 3 bases and J 1 base, with 13 bases left between them. The length of the CDR3 is 15 residues. Germline V CDR1 and CDR2: SGHRS, YFSETQ. CDR3 amino acids: CASSSAQGSQETQYF. As DNA, the CDR3 is TGCGCCAGCAGCTCGGCTCAGGGGAGCCAAGAGACCCAGTACTTC.

The J gene is TRBJ2-1, the V gene TRBV29-1; 8 nucleotides agree with TRBD1. Trimming at V came to 7 bases and at J to 1 base, leaving 9 bases not matched to a gene. Germline CDR1 and CDR2: SQVTM and ANQGSEA. The CDR3 contains 15 residues. CDR3 loop: CSGSQGASSYNEQFF. CDR3 nucleotides: TGCAGCGGAAGCCAGGGGGCATCGTCCTACAATGAGCAGTTCTTC.

This clonotype appeared a few times. The chain employs TRBV7-9 and TRBJ2-3; no firm D call. The CDR3 runs to 13 residues. Germline values: CDR1 SEHNR, CDR2 FQNEAQ (reference sequence). Trimming took off 5 bases at V and 6 bases at J, with 12 bases between the two ends. The CDR3 loop reads CASSPPPADTQYF. For the CDR3, the DNA is TGTGCCAGCAGCCCCCCCCCGGCGGATACGCAGTATTTT.

This clonotype occurred many times. The chain is built from TRBV25-1 and TRBJ2-5; D not resolved. In germline, CDR1 is MGHDK, CDR2 SYGVNS. V lost 8 bases and J 2 bases, leaving 24 bases between the germline ends. This CDR3 has 17 residues. In nucleotides, the CDR3 is TGTGCCAGCCAGCAGACCCCGCGAGGATTTACTCAAGAGACCCAGTACTTC. Protein product: CASQQTPRGFTQETQYF.

This clonotype was seen only a few times. The chain joins TRBV28 to TRBJ2-3; 11 nucleotides match TRBD2. V shed 4 bases, J shed 14 bases, and the junction held 14 bases outside the gene matches. Per the germline V gene, CDR1 is MDHEN and CDR2 is SYDVKM. This CDR3 is built from 15 residues. CDR3 loop: CASSSGSGRALPPYF. Written as DNA, the CDR3 is TGTGCCAGCAGTTCGGGTAGCGGGAGGGCCCTTCCCCCGTATTTT.

Only a few counts were recorded for this clonotype. The chain links TRBV18 to TRBJ1-5; D possibly corresponds to TRBD1 (5 bases). The CDR3 has 16 amino acids. Germline CDR1 reads KGHSH; CDR2 reads LQKENI. Trimming stripped 6 bases from V and 0 bases from J, with 15 bases between. CDR3 amino acids: CASSPRQSSSNQPQHF. CDR3 nucleotide sequence: TGTGCCAGCTCGCCGCGACAGTCATCTAGCAATCAGCCCCAGCATTTT.

This clonotype showed up just a few times. The rearrangement uses TRBV7-9 and TRBJ2-7; TRBD2 agrees at 9 bases. Germline V gene lookup returns CDR1 SEHNR and CDR2 FQNEAQ (reference sequence). V was pared by 5 bases and J by 1 base, with 18 bases of the junction left unmatched. The CDR3 length is 19 residues. The CDR3 here is CASSPRLAVISGGSYEQYF. CDR3 in DNA: TGTGCCAGCAGCCCAAGACTAGCGGTCATCTCCGGGGGATCCTACGAGCAGTACTTC. Variable domain in full (rest from reference TRBV7-9 and TRBJ2-7): DTGVSQNPRHKITKRGQNVTFRCDPISEHNRLYWYRQTLGQGPEFLTYFQNEAQLEKSRLLSDRFSAERPKGSFSTLEIQRTEQGDSAMYLCASSPRLAVISGGSYEQYFGPGTRLTVT.

This clonotype was observed many times. This chain joins TRBV5-1 and TRBJ2-1; TRBD2 aligns across 10 bases. V was pared by 3 bases and J by 4 bases, with 4 bases of the junction left unmatched. Germline V gives CDR1 SGHRS, CDR2 YFSETQ. The CDR3 consists of 15 residues. The CDR3, as DNA: TGCGCCAGCAGCTCTAGCGGGAGAGAATACAATGAGCAGTTCTTC. It codes for CASSSSGREYNEQFF.